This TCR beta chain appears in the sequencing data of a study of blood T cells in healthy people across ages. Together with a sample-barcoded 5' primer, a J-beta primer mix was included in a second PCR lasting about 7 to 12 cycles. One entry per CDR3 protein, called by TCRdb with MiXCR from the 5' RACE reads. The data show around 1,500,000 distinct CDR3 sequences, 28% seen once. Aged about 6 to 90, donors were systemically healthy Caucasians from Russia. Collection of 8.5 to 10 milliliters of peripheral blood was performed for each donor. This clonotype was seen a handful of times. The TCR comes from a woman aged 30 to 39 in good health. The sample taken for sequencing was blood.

The CDR3 sequence is CASSQVVGGGGYGYTF. The CDR3 bases are TGTGCCAGCAGCCAAGTGGTTGGAGGGGGCGGCTATGGCTACACCTTC. V gene TRBV3-1 combines with J gene TRBJ1-2, with TRBD1 identical over 7 bases. V lost 1 base and J lost 4; bases outside the gene matches: 9. Germline V gene data show CDR1 as LGHDT and CDR2 as YNNKEL (reference sequence). This CDR3 region has 16 residues.